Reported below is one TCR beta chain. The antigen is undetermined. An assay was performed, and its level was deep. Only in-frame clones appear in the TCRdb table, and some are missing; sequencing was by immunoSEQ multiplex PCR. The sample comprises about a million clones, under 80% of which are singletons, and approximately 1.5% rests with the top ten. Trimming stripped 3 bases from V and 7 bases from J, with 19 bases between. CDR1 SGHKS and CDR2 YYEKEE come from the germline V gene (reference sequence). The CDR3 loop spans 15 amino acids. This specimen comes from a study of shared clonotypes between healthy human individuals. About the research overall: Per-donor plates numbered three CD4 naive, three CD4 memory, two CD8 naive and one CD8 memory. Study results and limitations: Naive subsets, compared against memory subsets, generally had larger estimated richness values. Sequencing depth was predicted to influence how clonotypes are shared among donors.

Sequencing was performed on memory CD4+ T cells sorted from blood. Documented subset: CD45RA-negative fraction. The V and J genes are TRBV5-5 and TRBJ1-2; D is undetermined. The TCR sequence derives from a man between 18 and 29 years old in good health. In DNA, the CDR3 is TGTGCCAGCAGCTATGCAGCGGGAAGGGAGGGTGGCTACACCTTC. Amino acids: CASSYAAGREGGYTF.